Presented here are 10 T cell receptor beta chains from one specimen sequenced in a study of T cell changes during pregnancy in multiple sclerosis. Sequencing was performed with immunoSEQ multiplex PCR; in TCRdb, only in-frame clones are kept and a portion is missing. The data contain about 80,000 clones, around 89% of them singletons. This sample comprised peripheral blood, obtained before pregnancy. Receptors were obtained from a female donor with multiple sclerosis, enrolled in a pregnancy study.

This clone is a singleton in its sample. This rearrangement joins TRBV28 to TRBJ1-1, with 8 positions matching TRBD1. Germline CDR1 and CDR2: MDHEN and SYDVKM. This CDR3 is 15 amino acids long. J lost 5 bases, V lost 8 bases, and 13 bases had no gene match. CDR3 sequence (DNA): TGTGCCAGCGAGGACAGGGAGAAGTTTGGGACTGAAGCTTTCTTT. It codes for CASEDREKFGTEAFF.

The CDR3 here is CAWSVSGGPQETQYF. The DNA for the CDR3 is TGTGCCTGGAGTGTAAGCGGGGGACCTCAAGAGACCCAGTACTTC. J is TRBJ2-5 and V is TRBV30, with TRBD2 identical over 8 bases. Germline values: CDR1 GTSNPN, CDR2 SVGIG (reference sequence). J gave up 2 bases and V 0 bases, and 5 bases lay outside the gene matches. CDR3 length equals 15 residues.

The rearrangement links TRBV5-1 to TRBJ1-3, with TRBD1 matching 9 bases. From germline, CDR1 is SGHRS and CDR2 YFSETQ. The CDR3 covers 15 residues. With V trimmed by 5 bases and J by 3 bases, 6 bases remained unmatched. CDR3 in amino acids: CASRSTGGGGNTIYF. The CDR3, as DNA: TGCGCCAGCAGGTCAACAGGGGGCGGTGGAAACACCATATATTTT.

The chain employs TRBV4-1 and TRBJ2-3, with D possibly matching TRBD2 (5 bases). V lost 4 bases to trimming and J lost 2 bases, with 19 bases between them. Germline loops: CDR1 MGHRA, CDR2 YSYEKL. The CDR3 is 17 residues long. The CDR3 protein is CASSPSDRTQNTDTQYF. The CDR3 DNA follows: TGCGCCAGCAGCCCCTCCGACCGGACTCAAAACACAGATACGCAGTATTTT.

This clone is a singleton in its sample. The rearrangement links TRBV6-6 to TRBJ2-7, with 8 bases lining up with TRBD1. Trimming at V came to 6 bases and at J to 3 bases, leaving 13 bases not matched to a gene. This CDR3 spans 16 amino acids. Per the germline V gene, CDR1 is MNHNY and CDR2 is SVGAGI (reference sequence). The CDR3 bases are TGTGCCAGCAGCCTCGGCCAGGGGGCCGGGAGCTACGAGCAGTACTTC. Protein sequence: CASSLGQGAGSYEQYF.

The chain uses TRBV30 and TRBJ2-1, with 7 positions matching TRBD2. The CDR3 sequence is 15 residues long. The germline gives CDR1 GTSNPN, CDR2 SVGIG (reference sequence). V was clipped by 0 bases and J by 4 bases; unmatched bases: 6. Written as DNA, the CDR3 is TGTGCCTGGAGTGTAGGTAGCGGGTTGTACAATGAGCAGTTCTTC. Protein product: CAWSVGSGLYNEQFF.

This chain links TRBV9 with TRBJ2-1; D gene ambiguous. Germline CDR1 SGDLS, CDR2 YYNGEE. Deletions cut 0 bases from V and 0 bases from J, with 7 bases between. CDR3 length equals 15 residues. The CDR3, as DNA: TGTGCCAGCAGCGTAGGGTCGAGCTCCTACAATGAGCAGTTCTTC. Translation gives CASSVGSSSYNEQFF.

This chain uses TRBV4-1 with TRBJ2-5; maybe TRBD2 (6 bases). The CDR3 covers 16 residues. The germline V and J ends were trimmed by 7 bases and 5 bases, with 23 bases remaining between them. Germline V gene sequence: CDR1 MGHRA, CDR2 YSYEKL. The CDR3 bases are TGCGCCAGCAACCCCGGGGATAGCGGAGGGGTGGAGACCCAGTACTTC. It is translated as CASNPGDSGGVETQYF.

The gene calls are TRBV5-1 and TRBJ1-2; TRBD1 matches 10 bases. Germline CDR1 is SGHRS and CDR2 is YFSETQ. J lost 0 bases, V lost 3 bases, and 8 bases had no gene match. The CDR3 length is 17 residues. CDR3 sequence: CASSWGQGSEPNYGYTF. CDR3 nucleotide sequence: TGCGCCAGCAGCTGGGGACAGGGGTCTGAGCCTAACTATGGCTACACCTTC.

This clone is a singleton in its sample. The chain joins TRBV6-5 to TRBJ1-1, with 7 bases lining up with TRBD1. The germline gives CDR1 MNHEY, CDR2 SVGAGI. J lost 11 bases, V lost 3 bases, and 6 bases had no gene match. CDR3 size: 12 residues. The CDR3: CASSYSTGLAFF. In DNA, the CDR3 is TGTGCCAGCAGTTATTCGACAGGGCTGGCTTTCTTT.